This T cell receptor beta chain was profiled in a study of beta chain features in type 1 diabetes. Regarding the study as a whole: Moderate but significant shortening of TCRB CDR3s was recorded in all four CD4+ subsets from Type 1 diabetes patients.

The V gene's germline CDR1 is KGHSH and CDR2 LQKENI. CDR3 size: 12 residues. V gave up 2 bases and J gave up 15 bases, with 14 bases separating them. This clone has only a few counts. Its specificity is unknown. In total, each donor contributed a single heparinised blood draw that averaged roughly 100 mL. Expressed TCRB transcripts were sequenced because the entire RNA isolate underwent reverse transcription. TCRdb keeps only in-frame clones here, not all; method: immunoSEQ multiplex PCR. This sample has fewer than 350,000 clones, with approximately 16% found just once. The sequence derives from a man between 18 and 29 years old with type 1 diabetes. The specimen sequenced was naive CD4+ T cells from blood. The V and J genes are TRBV18 and TRBJ2-1; weak D call: TRBD1 (6 bases). CDR3 bases: TGTGCCAGCTCACCAGGGGGCGCGTCGGTGTTCTTC. It specifies CASSPGGASVFF. The full variable domain, its missing parts supplied by reference TRBV18 and TRBJ2-1, is NAGVMQNPRHLVRRRGQEARLRCSPMKGHSHVYWYRQLPEEGLKFMVYLQKENIIDESGMPKERFSAEFPKEGPSILRIQQVVRGDSAAYFCASSPGGASVFFGPGTRLTVL.